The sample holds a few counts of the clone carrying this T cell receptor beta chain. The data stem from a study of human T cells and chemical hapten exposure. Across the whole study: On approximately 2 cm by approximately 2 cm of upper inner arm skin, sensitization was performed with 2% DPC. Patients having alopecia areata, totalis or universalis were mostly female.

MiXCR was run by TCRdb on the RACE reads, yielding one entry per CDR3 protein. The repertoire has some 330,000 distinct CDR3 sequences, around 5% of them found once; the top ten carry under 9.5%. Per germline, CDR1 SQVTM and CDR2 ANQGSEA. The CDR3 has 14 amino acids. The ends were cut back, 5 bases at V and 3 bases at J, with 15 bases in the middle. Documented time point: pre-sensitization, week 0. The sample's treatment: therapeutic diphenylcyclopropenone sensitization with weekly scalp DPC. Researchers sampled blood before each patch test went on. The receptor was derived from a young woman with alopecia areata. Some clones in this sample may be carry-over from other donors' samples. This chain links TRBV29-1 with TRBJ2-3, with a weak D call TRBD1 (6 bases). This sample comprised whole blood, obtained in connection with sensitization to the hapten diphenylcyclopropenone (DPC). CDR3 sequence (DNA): TGCAGCGTTCCTCAGGGGATGGGGACAGATACGCAGTATTTT. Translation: CSVPQGMGTDTQYF.